Shown below are 27 T cell receptor beta chains from a single sample sequenced in a study of T-cell reconstitution after alpha-beta-depleted transplantation in children. Researchers prepared the TCRbeta library using unique molecular identifiers, the study reports. TCRdb fed the PCR reads into MiXCR, producing one record per CDR3 protein. The sample holds 250,000 to 300,000 distinct CDR3 sequences, about 9.4% seen once. The sequences come from PBMCs, collected before TCRalphabeta/CD19-depleted stem cell transplant. The receptor set was obtained from a boy younger than two with acute myeloid leukemia, due to receive a stem cell transplant.

This clonotype appeared many times. V usage is TRBV6-5 and J usage is TRBJ2-7; 8 nucleotides match TRBD1. Germline V gene lookup returns CDR1 MNHEY and CDR2 SVGAGI. This CDR3 region has 16 residues. The V segment lost 0 bases and the J segment 2 bases; nucleotides outside the gene matches: 6. CDR3 protein: CASSYSQTGDPYEQYF. CDR3 DNA: TGTGCCAGCAGTTACTCGCAGACAGGGGACCCCTACGAGCAGTACTTC.

This clonotype occurred a few times. This sequence joins TRBV7-3 and TRBJ2-1; 11 bases map to TRBD2. This CDR3 has 18 amino acids. J gave up 5 bases and V 4 bases, and 13 bases lay outside the gene matches. The germline V gene encodes CDR1 SGHTA and CDR2 FQGTGA. DNA for the CDR3: TGTGCCAGCAGCTGGTACACCGGGACTAGCGGCAATCACAATGAGCAGTTCTTC. It translates to CASSWYTGTSGNHNEQFF. Full variable domain (missing parts from reference TRBV7-3 and TRBJ2-1): GAGVSQTPSNKVTEKGKYVELRCDPISGHTALYWYRQSLGQGPEFLIYFQGTGAADDSGLPNDRFFAVRPEGSVSTLKIQRTERGDSAVYLCASSWYTGTSGNHNEQFFGPGTRLTVL.

This clonotype was counted a few times. V gene TRBV20-1 combines with J gene TRBJ2-5; 11 positions match TRBD2. V shed 5 bases and J 9 bases; nucleotides not matched to a gene: 11. This CDR3 has 14 residues. In germline, CDR1 is DFQATT, CDR2 SNEGSKA (reference sequence). CDR3 in amino acids: CSAYAGTSGAPQYF. The CDR3 DNA is TGCAGTGCTTACGCCGGGACTAGCGGAGCCCCCCAGTACTTC.

A remark on this clonotype: At one end, the junction sequence differs from germline, possibly due to a read error. The gene calls are TRBV4-1 and TRBJ2-2; no clear D gene. The CDR3 runs 15 residues. CDR1 is MGHRA and CDR2 is YSYEKL in the germline V gene. CDR3 sequence reads: CASTQAYQNTGELFF. The CDR3 nucleotides read TGCGCCAGCACCCAAGCCTATCAGAACACCGGGGAGCTGTTTTTT.

This clonotype was recorded at least ten times. This chain uses TRBV2 with TRBJ2-1, with D possibly being TRBD1 (5 bases). The CDR3 length is 15 residues. The V end was cut by 6 bases, the J end by 6 bases, with 18 bases between. Per germline, CDR1 SNHLY and CDR2 FYNNEI. This CDR3 reads CASSFQGRGLNEQFF. The CDR3 DNA sequence: TGTGCCAGCAGCTTCCAGGGTAGGGGCCTCAATGAGCAGTTCTTC.

This clonotype came up many times. The chain combines TRBV7-8 with TRBJ2-3; TRBD2 aligns across 7 bases. Germline trimming cut 1 base from V and 4 bases from J; bases unmatched to any gene: 11. The CDR3 contains 17 residues. Germline V gene data show CDR1 as SGHVS and CDR2 as FQNEAQ. CDR3 region: CASSLGWTSSPADTQYF. In DNA, the CDR3 is TGTGCCAGCAGCTTAGGGTGGACTAGTTCGCCTGCAGATACGCAGTATTTT.

This clonotype appeared a few times. The V call is TRBV10-3, the J call TRBJ2-7; D may match TRBD1 or TRBD2 (5 bases each). The CDR3 runs to 15 residues. The germline V and J ends were trimmed by 3 bases and 0 bases, with 12 bases remaining between them. CDR1 and CDR2 from the germline V gene are ENHRY and SYGVKD. The CDR3 sequence: CAISEGGTSSYEQYF. The CDR3 DNA is TGTGCCATCAGTGAAGGTGGGACCAGCTCCTACGAGCAGTACTTC.

This clonotype was detected many times. The chain is built from TRBV7-8 and TRBJ2-6; the D is unclear. V shed 4 bases and J shed 0 bases, with 10 bases lying between them. The CDR3 length is 16 residues. Germline V gene lookup returns CDR1 SGHVS and CDR2 FQNEAQ. In DNA, the CDR3 is TGTGCCAGCAGCTCCTCACCGTTCTCTGGGGCCAACGTCCTGACTTTC. Protein: CASSSSPFSGANVLTF.

This clonotype was observed many times. This chain links TRBV24-1 with TRBJ2-1; tentatively, D is TRBD1 (6 bases). The CDR3 has 15 amino acids. Trimming pared 7 bases from V and 0 bases from J, leaving 12 bases between. Germline-derived CDR1 and CDR2 are KGHDR and SFDVKD. CDR3 protein: CATSPGHRSYNEQFF. CDR3 DNA sequence: TGTGCCACCAGCCCGGGACACCGCTCCTACAATGAGCAGTTCTTC.

This clonotype was seen once. A much bigger clone sits one base away, suggesting this may be a read error. J is TRBJ2-1 and V is TRBV20-1, with D possibly matching TRBD1 (7 bases). Germline lookup yields CDR1 DFQATT and CDR2 SNEGSKA (reference sequence). This CDR3 spans 17 amino acids. The CDR3 DNA reads as TGCAGAGCTAGAGCAGGGGGGTGGCTGAGCTCCTACAATGAGCAGTTCTTC. Residues: CRARAGGWLSSYNEQFF.

About this clonotype: This may arise from a read error, as a much more abundant clone is one base away. The chain employs TRBV12-3 or TRBV12-4 and TRBJ2-7; D may be TRBD1 (5 bases). CDR3 size: 16 residues. The CDR3 loop reads CASTLTRGASSYEQYF. The CDR3 DNA reads TGTGCCAGCACTTTAACCCGTGGGGCCAGCTCCTACGAGCAGTACTTC.

This clonotype was detected ten times or more. V usage is TRBV12-5 and J usage is TRBJ2-3, with D possibly being TRBD2 (6 bases). This CDR3 is built from 16 residues. Germline CDR1 and CDR2: LGHNT and FRNRAP. Trimming removed 8 bases at V and 2 bases at J, with 20 bases between. The CDR3 DNA follows: TGTGCTAGTTTGTTGGGGGTGGGGGGTTCCACAGATACGCAGTATTTT. Its translation is CASLLGVGGSTDTQYF. Filled out from reference TRBV12-5 and TRBJ2-3, the complete variable domain reads DARVTQTPRHKVTEMGQEVTMRCQPILGHNTVFWYRQTMMQGLELLAYFRNRAPLDDSGMPKDRFSAEMPDATLATLKIQPSEPRDSAVYFCASLLGVGGSTDTQYFGPGTRLTVL.

This clonotype was recorded a few times. The chain has TRBV27 and TRBJ1-5; D might be TRBD1 (6 bases). V was pared by 6 bases and J by 0 bases, with 9 bases between. The length of the CDR3 is 14 residues. Germline V lookup: CDR1 MNHEY, CDR2 SMNVEV (reference sequence). The CDR3 sequence: CASSRGVSNQPQHF. In DNA form, the CDR3 reads TGTGCCAGCAGCAGGGGCGTTAGCAATCAGCCCCAGCATTTT.

This clonotype was observed at least ten times. The chain links TRBV10-3 to TRBJ1-6; no clear D gene. CDR3 size: 14 residues. V was clipped by 3 bases and J by 8 bases, with 11 bases between them. CDR1 is ENHRY and CDR2 is SYGVKD in the germline V gene. CDR3 nucleotides: TGTGCCATCAGTGATGAAGGGCCCTATTCACCCCTCCACTTT. This gives the protein CAISDEGPYSPLHF.

This clonotype was counted only a few times. This chain links TRBV5-1 with TRBJ2-1; D might be TRBD1 or TRBD2, each matching 5 bases. The CDR3 contains 15 residues. V dropped 3 bases and J dropped 4 bases, with 14 bases sitting between them. CDR1 and CDR2 (germline): SGHRS, YFSETQ. CDR3 protein: CASSSGTAQYNEQFF. CDR3 DNA sequence: TGCGCCAGCAGCTCCGGGACGGCACAATACAATGAGCAGTTCTTC.

This clonotype was seen ten or more times. The V gene is TRBV6-2 or TRBV6-3, the J gene TRBJ2-3; no firm D call. The CDR3 runs to 12 residues. CDR1 MNHEY and CDR2 SVGEGT come from the germline V gene. V lost 6 bases and J 5 bases, leaving 9 bases between the germline ends. The CDR3: CASSPFGDTQYF. DNA for the CDR3: TGTGCCAGCAGCCCGTTCGGAGATACGCAGTATTTT.

This clonotype appeared many times. The chain uses TRBV7-2 and TRBJ2-7; D is ambiguous. This CDR3 is built from 12 residues. Per germline, CDR1 SGHTA and CDR2 FQGNSA. V lost 4 bases to trimming and J lost 1 base, with 5 bases between them. CDR3 sequence reads: CASSSRSYEQYF. The CDR3, as DNA: TGTGCCAGCAGCTCGAGATCCTACGAGCAGTACTTC.

This chain's CDR3 is CASSFGRAGVSDEQFF. The DNA for the CDR3 is TGTGCCAGCAGTTTCGGTAGGGCGGGAGTGAGTGATGAGCAGTTCTTC. V usage is TRBV12-3 or TRBV12-4 and J usage is TRBJ2-1; 7 nucleotides match TRBD2. The length of the CDR3 is 16 residues. Losses at the gene ends were 3 bases for V and 8 bases for J; bases not matched to a gene: 13.

The rearrangement links TRBV7-2 to TRBJ2-7, with TRBD1 identical over 8 bases. The CDR3 is made up of 16 amino acids. V lost 1 base and J lost 2; bases outside the gene matches: 7. Germline V gives CDR1 SGHTA, CDR2 FQGNSA. The CDR3 DNA reads as TGTGCCAGCAGCTTAGGCCACCGGGACAGGACCTACGAGCAGTACTTC. Amino acids: CASSLGHRDRTYEQYF. The full variable domain, completed using reference TRBV7-2 and TRBJ2-7, is GAGVSQSPSNKVTEKGKDVELRCDPISGHTALYWYRQSLGQGLEFLIYFQGNSAPDKSGLPSDRFSAERTGGSVSTLTIQRTQQEDSAVYLCASSLGHRDRTYEQYFGPGTRLTVT.

This clonotype was recorded at least ten times. The J gene is TRBJ2-7, the V gene TRBV5-1; 9 positions agree with TRBD1. Germline trimming cut 1 base from V and 5 bases from J; bases unmatched to any gene: 10. In germline, CDR1 is SGHRS, CDR2 YFSETQ. The CDR3 length is 16 residues. The CDR3 region has the DNA TGCGCCAGCAGCTTGTCCGCCGGGACAGGGACGAACGAGCAGTACTTC. This codes for CASSLSAGTGTNEQYF.

This clonotype was found many times. V gene TRBV12-3 or TRBV12-4 combines with J gene TRBJ2-4; D not certain. The CDR3 is 16 residues long. The V end lost 0 bases, the J end lost 1 base, and 10 bases lay between the germline ends. The CDR3 DNA is TGTGCCAGCAGTTTAGCCCCTGCAATGGCCAAAAACATTCAGTACTTC. It translates to CASSLAPAMAKNIQYF.

This clonotype was seen repeatedly, ten times or more. The gene calls are TRBV12-3 or TRBV12-4 and TRBJ2-7; tentatively, D is TRBD1 or TRBD2 (5 bases each). The length of the CDR3 is 15 residues. The V and J ends lost 3 bases and 1 base respectively, with 13 bases between them. CDR3 DNA: TGTGCCAGCAGTTTCTGGGACCAACAGTCCTACGAGCAGTACTTC. Translating it yields CASSFWDQQSYEQYF.

This clonotype has a handful of counts. The rearrangement links TRBV5-1 to TRBJ2-3; weak D call: TRBD2 (7 bases). This CDR3 has 20 amino acids. CDR1 and CDR2 (germline): SGHRS, YFSETQ. With 7 bases removed from V and 0 bases from J, the gap between germline ends came to 30 bases. DNA of the CDR3: TGCGCCAGCCGCCCTGGGGGGGGCCTCGGCCTGACCCCTAGCACAGATACGCAGTATTTT. It translates to CASRPGGGLGLTPSTDTQYF. Full variable domain (missing parts from reference TRBV5-1 and TRBJ2-3): KAGVTQTPRYLIKTRGQQVTLSCSPISGHRSVSWYQQTPGQGLQFLFEYFSETQRNKGNFPGRFSGRQFSNSRSEMNVSTLELGDSALYLCASRPGGGLGLTPSTDTQYFGPGTRLTVL.

This clonotype was observed at least ten times. CDR3 coding DNA: TGTGCCAGCAGCTTGGGTTGGGGGGCCTCGAACACTGAAGCTTTCTTT. Its protein is CASSLGWGASNTEAFF. The chain combines TRBV7-9 with TRBJ1-1; D perhaps matches TRBD1 (6 bases). Germline CDR1 is SEHNR and CDR2 is FQNEAQ (reference sequence). The CDR3 loop spans 16 amino acids. V was pared by 3 bases and J by 1 base, with 15 bases between.

This clonotype was counted at least ten times. The chain has TRBV5-1 and TRBJ2-5; a possible D gene is TRBD1 (7 bases). This CDR3 has 14 amino acids. Germline lookup yields CDR1 SGHRS and CDR2 YFSETQ. The V end lost 1 base, the J end lost 4 bases, and 11 bases lay between the germline ends. DNA of the CDR3: TGCGCCAGCAGCTTGATCCAGGGGGGAGAGACCCAGTACTTC. Amino acids: CASSLIQGGETQYF.

This clonotype was seen only a few times. The CDR3 DNA is TGTGCCAGCAGCCCAAGGACAGGCTTCAATTCACCCCTCCACTTT. Translated: CASSPRTGFNSPLHF. This chain links TRBV7-2 with TRBJ1-6; 7 nucleotides line up with TRBD1. Germline values: CDR1 SGHTA, CDR2 FQGNSA. The trim removed 5 bases at V and 7 bases at J, leaving 8 bases unmatched. This CDR3 contains 15 residues.

The chain employs TRBV5-1 and TRBJ1-2, with TRBD1 matching 10 bases. This CDR3 is 16 amino acids long. The germline V gene has CDR1 SGHRS and CDR2 YFSETQ. Trimming at V came to 2 bases and at J to 4 bases, leaving 8 bases not matched to a gene. The CDR3 DNA follows: TGCGCCAGCAGCTTAAAATGGGACAGGGGAGGCTATGGCTACACCTTC. Residues: CASSLKWDRGGYGYTF.